Following are 11 T cell receptor beta chains from one sample sequenced in a study of T cells after posttransplantation cyclophosphamide. Using immunoSEQ multiplex PCR, the repertoire was profiled, and TCRdb retains in-frame clones only, with some absent. The sample holds around 890 clones, roughly half seen once. Treatment was busulfan-fludarabine conditioning, a marrow graft, and cyclophosphamide on days +3 and +4. The sequencing here drew on CD8+ T cells sorted from blood, taken after allogeneic stem cell transplant with posttransplant cyclophosphamide. The receptors were sampled from a female patient in her 60s who received an allogeneic stem cell transplant from a related donor and was CMV-positive. Some T cells here may be from the graft donor.

The chain links TRBV18 to TRBJ2-7, with 13 nucleotides matching TRBD2. The CDR3 covers 17 residues. From germline, CDR1 is KGHSH and CDR2 LQKENI. J was trimmed by 5 bases and V by 3 bases; bases with no gene match: 10. The CDR3 spells CASSPVLAGGLSNEQYF. The CDR3 region has the DNA TGTGCCAGCTCACCCGTACTAGCGGGGGGGCTGTCGAACGAGCAGTACTTC.

This clone was counted between two and nine times. The chain joins TRBV7-3 to TRBJ2-1; TRBD2 matches at 7 bases. Germline V gene data show CDR1 as SGHTA and CDR2 as FQGTGA. V was pared by 2 bases and J by 5 bases, with 3 bases of the junction left unmatched. The CDR3 is 14 amino acids. The CDR3: CASSLLTSHNEQFF. CDR3 nucleotide sequence: TGTGCCAGCAGCTTACTGACTAGCCACAATGAGCAGTTCTTC.

With regard to this clone: This sequence may be a read error, since a much larger clone differs from it by one base. The chain couples TRBV4-2 to TRBJ1-3, with 9 bases that match TRBD1. The CDR3 runs 17 residues. Trimming at V came to 0 bases and at J to 1 base, leaving 4 bases not matched to a gene. CDR1 is LGHNA and CDR2 is YNFKEQ in the germline V gene. CDR3 DNA: TGTGCCAGCAGCCAAGATCCCGGGACAGGGTCTGGAAACACCATATATTTT. It encodes CASSQDPGTGSGNTIYF.

This clone occurred a few times. V and J are TRBV6-6 and TRBJ1-2, with D tentatively TRBD1 (5 bases). The CDR3 totals 14 residues. CDR1 and CDR2 from the germline V gene are MNHNY and SVGAGI (reference sequence). V gave up 2 bases and J gave up 6 bases, with 13 bases separating them. CDR3 in DNA: TGTGCCAGCAGTTACCCTTGGGGCGGAGATGGCTACACCTTC. Its translation is CASSYPWGGDGYTF.

This clone was detected only a few times. The rearrangement joins TRBV28 to TRBJ1-5; D might be TRBD1 (6 bases). Trimming shortened V by 10 bases and J by 0 bases, and 10 bases separated the two germline ends. Germline loops: CDR1 MDHEN, CDR2 SYDVKM. The CDR3 sequence is 13 residues long. The CDR3 protein is CAITGFSNQPQHF. CDR3 nucleotide sequence: TGTGCCATCACAGGGTTTAGCAATCAGCCCCAGCATTTT. Supplemented by reference TRBV28 and TRBJ1-5, the full variable domain reads DVKVTQSSRYLVKRTGEKVFLECVQDMDHENMFWYRQDPGLGLRLIYFSYDVKMKEKGDIPEGYSVSREKKERFSLILESASTNQTSMYLCAITGFSNQPQHFGDGTRLSIL.

The chain recombines TRBV27 with TRBJ1-2; the D gene is possibly TRBD1 (6 bases). The germline V and J ends were trimmed by 4 bases and 0 bases, with 12 bases remaining between them. From germline, CDR1 is MNHEY and CDR2 SMNVEV (reference sequence). The CDR3 totals 15 residues. The CDR3, as DNA: TGTGCCAGCAGTTCACTAAGGACAGCTAACTATGGCTACACCTTC. Translation gives CASSSLRTANYGYTF.

This clone is labeled as large. The V call is TRBV2, the J call TRBJ2-5; tentative D call: TRBD2 (5 bases). The CDR3 is made up of 15 amino acids. V lost 2 bases and J 5 bases, leaving 15 bases between the germline ends. Per the germline V gene, CDR1 is SNHLY and CDR2 is FYNNEI. The CDR3 nucleotides read TGTGCCAGCAGTGAATCCCCCTCCCGAGGGGAGACCCAGTACTTC. This codes for CASSESPSRGETQYF.

This sequence joins TRBV6-5 and TRBJ2-1; D perhaps matches TRBD2 (5 bases). The CDR3 has 13 residues. Germline CDR1 reads MNHEY; CDR2 reads SVGAGI. V was clipped by 5 bases and J by 5 bases, with 10 bases between them. The CDR3 DNA follows: TGTGCCAGCAGTCTGGGAGCGCACAATGAGCAGTTCTTC. This encodes CASSLGAHNEQFF.

The chain combines TRBV29-1 with TRBJ2-1; TRBD2 aligns across 9 bases. The V gene end was trimmed by 1 base and the J gene end by 7 bases; junction bases not matched to a gene: 5. Germline CDR1 SQVTM, CDR2 ANQGSEA. The CDR3 length is 14 residues. CDR3 coding DNA: TGCAGCGTTGAAGTAGCGGGAGTGGAGAATGAGCAGTTCTTC. It is translated as CSVEVAGVENEQFF.

This chain connects TRBV2 to TRBJ2-1, with D unresolved. Per the germline V gene, CDR1 is SNHLY and CDR2 is FYNNEI. V lost 3 bases to trimming and J lost 3 bases, with 18 bases between them. The CDR3 is 17 residues long. The CDR3 sequence is CASSDLSAGAIYNEQFF. DNA of the CDR3: TGTGCCAGCAGTGACCTAAGTGCAGGCGCGATCTACAATGAGCAGTTCTTC.

The rearrangement joins TRBV5-6 to TRBJ1-1; D remains ambiguous. CDR1 and CDR2 (germline): SGHDT, YYEEEE. CDR3 length: 13 amino acids. Trimming left V 6 bases short and J 1 base short, with 10 bases between. The DNA for the CDR3 is TGTGCCAGCACCCCATCGGGGAACACTGAAGCTTTCTTT. It is translated as CASTPSGNTEAFF.